The T cell receptor (beta chain) under discussion was sequenced for a study of blood T cell repertoires in COVID-19. On the study more broadly: Whether acute or convalescent, the COVID-19 samples came from the United States, Italy and Spain. PBMCs, B-cell-depleted T cells, or T cells provided the cDNA or gDNA that made up the material.

The CDR3 is made up of 16 amino acids. Deletions cut 2 bases from V and 9 bases from J, with 17 bases between. Germline CDR1 is MNHEY and CDR2 is SVGAGI. Original handling: Amplification from reference gene primers served as the basis for estimated nucleated cell counts. Some clones are missing from TCRdb's copy, which holds only in-frame ones; the method was immunoSEQ multiplex PCR. V and J calls plus clone size are reproduced from that table; the DNA served to infer D and trimming. Found here are around 99,000 clones, 84% of them singletons; the top ten hold 7% to 9%. This TCR was sampled from an elderly woman with active or convalescent COVID-19. Sequenced sample: peripheral blood. The V call is TRBV6-5, the J call TRBJ1-6; D gene uncertain. The DNA of the CDR3 is TGTGCCAGCAGTTACGCCACTCGGGGTAGTGGTTCACCCCTCCACTTT. This translates into CASSYATRGSGSPLHF.